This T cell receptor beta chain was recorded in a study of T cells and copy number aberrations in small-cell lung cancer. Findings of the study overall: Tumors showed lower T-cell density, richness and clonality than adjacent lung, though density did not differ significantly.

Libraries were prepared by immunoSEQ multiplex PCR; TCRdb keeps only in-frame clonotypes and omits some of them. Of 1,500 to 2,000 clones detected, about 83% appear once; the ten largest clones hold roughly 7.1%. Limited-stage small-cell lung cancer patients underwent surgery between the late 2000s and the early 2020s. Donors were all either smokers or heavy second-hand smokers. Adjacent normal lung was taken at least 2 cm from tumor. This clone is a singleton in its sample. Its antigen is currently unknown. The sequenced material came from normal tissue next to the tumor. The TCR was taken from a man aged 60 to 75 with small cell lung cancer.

CDR3 in amino acids: CASSINREAYGYTF. CDR3 bases: TGTGCCAGTAGTATCAACAGGGAAGCCTATGGCTACACCTTC. The chain uses TRBV19 and TRBJ1-2; D possibly corresponds to TRBD1 (6 bases). V was pared by 3 bases and J by 4 bases, with 12 bases between. The CDR3 totals 14 residues. Germline CDR1 is LNHDA and CDR2 is SQIVND (reference sequence).